The 30 T cell receptor beta chains below were found in one sample sequenced in a study of blood T cell repertoires in COVID-19. Only in-frame clones appear in the TCRdb table, and some are missing; sequencing was by immunoSEQ multiplex PCR. The sample shows roughly 30,000 clones, approximately 86% of them seen only once. Sequences were obtained from peripheral blood. The receptors here all came from a man between 60 and 75 years old with COVID-19, enrolled during active disease.

The chain combines TRBV7-3 with TRBJ2-2; TRBD2 matches at 8 bases. The V gene end was trimmed by 4 bases and the J gene end by 0 bases; junction bases not matched to a gene: 10. This CDR3 is built from 18 residues. Per germline, CDR1 SGHTA and CDR2 FQGTGA. CDR3 nucleotides: TGTGCCAGCAGCTCCCCGCGGGGGGCGGGAACGAACACCGGGGAGCTGTTTTTT. Its protein product is CASSSPRGAGTNTGELFF.

This clone showed up just once. This chain joins TRBV4-1 and TRBJ1-6; D is unclear. Germline values: CDR1 MGHRA, CDR2 YSYEKL. This CDR3 contains 16 residues. V was pared by 0 bases and J by 9 bases, with 15 bases between. CDR3 nucleotides: TGCGCCAGCAGCCAAGACTCCCGGGGATACTCTTCACCCCTCCACTTT. This codes for CASSQDSRGYSSPLHF.

The chain uses TRBV27 and TRBJ2-2; D might be TRBD1 (5 bases). CDR1 MNHEY and CDR2 SMNVEV come from the germline V gene (reference sequence). The V end lost 8 bases, the J end lost 7 bases, and 11 bases lay between the germline ends. This CDR3 has 12 residues. CDR3: CASSRGFGELFF. The CDR3 nucleotides read TGTGCCAGCTCAAGGGGATTCGGGGAGCTGTTTTTT.

The chain employs TRBV10-3 and TRBJ2-2; tentative D call: TRBD2 (5 bases). The length of the CDR3 is 16 residues. The germline V and J ends were trimmed by 4 bases and 5 bases, with 17 bases remaining between them. Germline CDR1 ENHRY, CDR2 SYGVKD. CDR3 bases: TGTGCCATCAGTGGGAACAGCATCCGGGGAACCGGGGAGCTGTTTTTT. This gives the protein CAISGNSIRGTGELFF.

V usage is TRBV7-2 and J usage is TRBJ1-6; D not resolved. Per germline, CDR1 SGHTA and CDR2 FQGNSA. With 5 bases removed from V and 3 bases from J, the gap between germline ends came to 11 bases. CDR3 length: 15 residues. Here the CDR3 reads CASSPREFYNSPLHF. DNA for the CDR3: TGTGCCAGCAGCCCCCGGGAATTCTATAATTCACCCCTCCACTTT.

This chain joins TRBV20-1 and TRBJ2-7; possibly TRBD1 for D (6 bases). V lost 6 bases and J 4 bases, leaving 7 bases between the germline ends. Germline V gene lookup returns CDR1 DFQATT and CDR2 SNEGSKA (reference sequence). This CDR3 is 10 amino acids long. CDR3 region: CSAQGYEQYF. CDR3 nucleotides: TGCAGTGCCCAGGGGTACGAGCAGTACTTC.

This clone was observed a few times. The chain recombines TRBV9 with TRBJ2-1; no definite D call. V lost 6 bases, J lost 9 bases, and 19 bases lay in between. The CDR3 is 14 residues long. Germline lookup yields CDR1 SGDLS and CDR2 YYNGEE. The CDR3 bases are TGTGCCAGCACGGCTAGTTCGTTATTCGGTGAGCAGTTCTTC. Protein product: CASTASSLFGEQFF.

The chain combines TRBV9 with TRBJ1-2; D not resolved. CDR3 length: 14 amino acids. Per the germline V gene, CDR1 is SGDLS and CDR2 is YYNGEE. V was pared by 0 bases and J by 4 bases, with 10 bases between. CDR3 sequence: CASSVDQVGYGYTF. CDR3 bases: TGTGCCAGCAGCGTAGATCAGGTTGGCTATGGCTACACCTTC.

V and J are TRBV5-6 and TRBJ2-3; 7 nucleotides agree with TRBD2. Germline V gene lookup returns CDR1 SGHDT and CDR2 YYEEEE. Losses at the gene ends were 1 base for V and 4 bases for J; bases not matched to a gene: 0. CDR3 length: 13 residues. Here the CDR3 DNA reads TGTGCCAGCAGCTTGCGGGGGGCAGATACGCAGTATTTT. Protein product: CASSLRGADTQYF.

CDR3 sequence: CASSPRGRGVETQYF. The CDR3 nucleotides are TGTGCCAGCAGTCCTAGGGGCAGGGGGGTAGAGACCCAGTACTTC. The V call is TRBV28, the J call TRBJ2-5; a possible D gene is TRBD1 (7 bases). CDR1 MDHEN and CDR2 SYDVKM come from the germline V gene. V lost 5 bases, J lost 4 bases, and 17 bases lay in between. The CDR3 contains 15 residues.

CDR3 in amino acids: CSVELSPGVGEQYF. The CDR3 region has the DNA TGCAGCGTTGAACTGTCACCGGGAGTCGGCGAGCAGTACTTC. The gene calls are TRBV29-1 and TRBJ2-7; a possible D gene is TRBD2 (6 bases). The germline V gene encodes CDR1 SQVTM and CDR2 ANQGSEA. The CDR3 is 14 amino acids. Deletions cut 2 bases from V and 6 bases from J, with 17 bases between.

The chain is built from TRBV6-6 and TRBJ1-3; D is unresolved. Trimming took off 6 bases at V and 0 bases at J, with 9 bases between the two ends. CDR1 is MNHNY and CDR2 is SVGAGI in the germline V gene (reference sequence). The CDR3 has 14 residues. The CDR3, as DNA: TGTGCCAGCAGGGACTTTTCCTCTGGAAACACCATATATTTT. Translated: CASRDFSSGNTIYF.

Here the CDR3 reads CASSSPGQLNEKLFF. For the CDR3, the DNA is TGTGCCAGTAGTTCCCCGGGACAGCTTAATGAAAAACTGTTTTTT. The chain recombines TRBV19 with TRBJ1-4; 7 nucleotides match TRBD1. The germline CDR1 and CDR2 sequences are LNHDA and SQIVND (reference sequence). V shed 5 bases, J shed 4 bases, and the junction held 7 bases outside the gene matches. This CDR3 contains 15 residues.

The rearrangement links TRBV5-5 to TRBJ1-6; TRBD1 matches 8 bases. V lost 3 bases, J lost 6 bases, and 5 bases stayed unmatched. Germline CDR1 SGHKS, CDR2 YYEKEE (reference sequence). The CDR3 covers 15 residues. CDR3 region: CASSSQGQVNSPLHF. The CDR3 DNA reads TGTGCCAGCAGCTCCCAGGGACAGGTTAATTCACCCCTCCACTTT.

The CDR3 is CSVTDQGGVTKNIQYF. DNA of the CDR3: TGCAGCGTTACGGACCAGGGAGGAGTGACCAAAAACATTCAGTACTTC. The V and J genes are TRBV29-1 and TRBJ2-4, with a possible D match to TRBD2 (6 bases). The CDR3 is made up of 16 amino acids. Germline V gives CDR1 SQVTM, CDR2 ANQGSEA. The ends were cut back, 5 bases at V and 2 bases at J, with 19 bases in the middle. Looking up the rest from reference TRBV29-1 and TRBJ2-4 gives the full variable domain: SAVISQKPSRDICQRGTSLTIQCQVDSQVTMMFWYRQQPGQSLTLIATANQGSEATYESGFVIDKFPISRPNLTFSTLTVSNMSPEDSSIYLCSVTDQGGVTKNIQYFGAGTRLSVL.

This chain uses TRBV15 with TRBJ1-5; D unclear. Germline V gives CDR1 LNHNV, CDR2 YYDKDF (reference sequence). There are 15 residues in the CDR3. With 0 bases removed from V and 1 base from J, the gap between germline ends came to 7 bases. In DNA, the CDR3 is TGTGCCACCAGCAGAGATCCGGGAAGCAATCAGCCCCAGCATTTT. This gives the protein CATSRDPGSNQPQHF. Filled out from reference TRBV15 and TRBJ1-5, the complete variable domain reads DAMVIQNPRYQVTQFGKPVTLSCSQTLNHNVMYWYQQKSSQAPKLLFHYYDKDFNNEADTPDNFQSRRPNTSFCFLDIRSPGLGDTAMYLCATSRDPGSNQPQHFGDGTRLSIL.

The V call is TRBV11-2, the J call TRBJ2-3, with 11 bases matching TRBD2. Trimming removed 2 bases from V and 0 bases from J; junction bases left unmatched: 7. The germline CDR1 and CDR2 sequences are SGHAT and FQNNGV. The CDR3 has 18 residues. As DNA, the CDR3 is TGTGCCAGCAGCTTAAGGGCTAGCGGGAGGAAGAGCACAGATACGCAGTATTTT. Translation gives CASSLRASGRKSTDTQYF.

The rearrangement uses TRBV28 and TRBJ1-6; no reliable D call. The germline V gene encodes CDR1 MDHEN and CDR2 SYDVKM. Trimming cost V 1 base and J 0 bases, with 10 bases left between them. This CDR3 comprises 17 residues. The CDR3 DNA sequence: TGTGCCAGCAGTTTATCTCTGGGCCCCTCCTATAATTCACCCCTCCACTTT. It is translated as CASSLSLGPSYNSPLHF.

The V and J genes are TRBV7-9 and TRBJ2-1; TRBD2 agrees at 7 bases. The germline V gene has CDR1 SEHNR and CDR2 FQNEAQ (reference sequence). V lost 1 base to trimming and J lost 10 bases; unmatched junction nucleotides: 4. This CDR3 is 13 amino acids long. In DNA form, the CDR3 reads TGTGCCAGCAGCTTAGTGTCTAGCGGCGAGCAGTTCTTC. Protein sequence: CASSLVSSGEQFF.

The CDR3 coding sequence is TGTGCCAGCAGCCTCGACAGGGCATCTGGAAACACCATATATTTT. Amino acids: CASSLDRASGNTIYF. The rearrangement links TRBV7-3 to TRBJ1-3, with 7 bases lining up with TRBD1. The germline V gene has CDR1 SGHTA and CDR2 FQGTGA. Unmatched junction bases numbered 5, after V lost 5 bases and J lost 1 base. This CDR3 spans 15 amino acids.

The CDR3, as DNA: TGTGCCAGTAGTTGGGCAGGGGGCGAAGCTCGGGAGCAGTTCTTC. As protein: CASSWAGGEAREQFF. The chain joins TRBV19 to TRBJ2-1, with 8 bases fitting TRBD1. V was clipped by 5 bases and J by 10 bases; unmatched bases: 13. Germline CDR1 reads LNHDA; CDR2 reads SQIVND (reference sequence). The CDR3 runs 15 residues.

This rearrangement joins TRBV3-1 (or the pseudogene TRBV3-2) to TRBJ1-4, with no clear D. V shed 1 base and J shed 8 bases, with 14 bases lying between them. The germline V gene has CDR1 LGHDT and CDR2 YNNKEL (reference sequence). The CDR3 runs 15 residues. The CDR3 DNA is TGTGCCAGCAGCCAAGGAGGCCCGCTCGGGGAAAAACTGTTTTTT. It yields the protein CASSQGGPLGEKLFF.

This clone was found once. The chain combines TRBV6-1 with TRBJ1-1; D ambiguous. V was cut by 0 bases and J by 1 base, with 9 bases left in between. The CDR3 contains 15 residues. Germline V gene sequence: CDR1 MNHNS, CDR2 SASEGT. CDR3 in DNA: TGTGCCAGCAGTGAAGCGCCGGAGGCGAACACTGAAGCTTTCTTT. Translated: CASSEAPEANTEAFF.

The J gene is TRBJ1-4, the V gene TRBV19; D is ambiguous. The CDR3 length is 13 residues. Germline V CDR1 and CDR2: LNHDA, SQIVND (reference sequence). Trimming cost V 9 bases and J 8 bases, with 16 bases left between them. CDR3 coding DNA: TGTGCCAGCCAACGAGAGGGAGACGAAAAACTGTTTTTT. This sequence encodes CASQREGDEKLFF.

A single count supports this clone. The chain recombines TRBV3-1 (or the pseudogene TRBV3-2) with TRBJ2-4; 10 bases are shared with TRBD1. V lost 5 bases, J lost 5 bases, and 6 bases stayed unmatched. This CDR3 contains 15 residues. The germline V gene has CDR1 LGHDT and CDR2 YNNKEL (reference sequence). CDR3 sequence (DNA): TGTGCCAGCAGCAGGACGACAGGGGGCGAAAACATTCAGTACTTC. Protein product: CASSRTTGGENIQYF.

The chain is built from TRBV28 and TRBJ2-7; 8 bases are shared with TRBD1. V gave up 5 bases and J gave up 3 bases; unmatched junction bases: 12. Germline V gives CDR1 MDHEN, CDR2 SYDVKM. CDR3 size: 16 residues. The CDR3 reads CASSPLIGQGLYEQYF. In DNA form, the CDR3 reads TGTGCCAGCAGTCCCCTAATAGGACAGGGCCTCTACGAGCAGTACTTC.

V is TRBV28 and J is TRBJ2-5, with 7 bases fitting TRBD1. J lost 5 bases, V lost 5 bases, and 11 bases had no gene match. CDR1 and CDR2 (germline): MDHEN, SYDVKM. The CDR3 spans 15 residues. CDR3 DNA: TGTGCCAGCAGTGTTCCGACAGGGTTAGAGGAGACCCAGTACTTC. Its translation is CASSVPTGLEETQYF.

This sequence joins TRBV28 and TRBJ2-6; possible D gene TRBD1, 7 bases. CDR3 length equals 18 residues. Deletions cut 2 bases from V and 0 bases from J, with 14 bases between. CDR1 is MDHEN and CDR2 is SYDVKM in the germline V gene. The CDR3 DNA sequence: TGTGCCAGCAGTTTAAACGGGCAGGGGGGCTCTGGGGCCAACGTCCTGACTTTC. It codes for CASSLNGQGGSGANVLTF.

The chain has TRBV6-6 and TRBJ1-6; D remains ambiguous. Germline CDR1 MNHNY, CDR2 SVGAGI (reference sequence). Trimming pared 2 bases from V and 7 bases from J, leaving 9 bases between. The CDR3 consists of 14 residues. Here the CDR3 DNA reads TGTGCCAGCAGTTACGCAGAATCCAATTCACCCCTCCACTTT. Translating it yields CASSYAESNSPLHF.

The J gene is TRBJ2-5, the V gene TRBV5-1; TRBD2 is a possible D gene (6 bases). CDR1 and CDR2 from the germline V gene are SGHRS and YFSETQ. Trimming removed 4 bases from V and 5 bases from J, with 18 bases in between. The CDR3 covers 15 residues. The CDR3 spells CASSVSGRKEETQYF. CDR3 coding DNA: TGCGCCAGCAGCGTATCGGGGAGGAAGGAGGAGACCCAGTACTTC.